The T cell receptor beta chain described here comes from a study of T cells in Graves' hyperthyroidism and ophthalmopathy. Study-wide results and limits: Blood held most thyroid clonotypes expanded above 0.001 frequency. The model predicted ophthalmopathy a median approximately 6 months before onset.

Hyperthyroidism in the patients, aged 18 to 65, was newly diagnosed and under 2 months in duration. PBMCs came from around 9.7 ml fresh peripheral blood. This clonotype has only a few counts. The antigen remains unidentified. CDR1 is MDHEN and CDR2 is SYDVKM in the germline V gene. The V end was cut by 8 bases, the J end by 2 bases, with 13 bases between. This CDR3 comprises 13 residues. Amplification of TCR beta CDR3 regions was performed using RNA transcripts as template. The HTBI primer set served for first-round RT-PCR of the TCR CDR3. TCRdb reprocessed the multiplex PCR reads via MiXCR and lists one record per CDR3 protein. The data show a few hundred thousand distinct CDR3 sequences, around an eighth seen once.

The clonotype comes from a man in his thirties or forties with Graves' hyperthyroidism that later progressed to Graves' ophthalmopathy. Source material: blood. The chain joins TRBV28 to TRBJ2-7; no firm D call. The DNA for the CDR3 is TGTGCCAGCCGCACCCGGACCCCCTACGAGCAGTACTTC. It specifies CASRTRTPYEQYF.